This T cell receptor (beta chain) appears in the sequencing data of a study of CD8 T cells in ankylosing spondylitis. Study-level findings and limits: A motif in TCR beta, a set of eight highly homologous variants, appeared characteristic of ankylosing spondylitis blood. Disease-linked clones bore a CD8+ phenotype, appearing relatively rarely in peripheral blood.

TCRdb re-called the 5' RACE reads through MiXCR, storing one row per CDR3 protein. The profile shows about 340,000 distinct CDR3 sequences, roughly 20% of them singletons. Comments on this clonotype: Its specificity is not known.

This CDR3 has 16 residues. V lost 0 bases to trimming and J lost 7 bases, with 13 bases between them. Germline V gene sequence: CDR1 LGHNA, CDR2 YNFKEQ. The gene calls are TRBV4-2 and TRBJ1-6; D gene ambiguous. This receptor was obtained from a male donor with ankylosing spondylitis or in good health (not recorded which). Material for sequencing was blood, either unsorted or a sorted T cell fraction (not recorded which). The CDR3 bases are TGTGCCAGCAGCCAAGATTTTGGCGGGCCGAATTCACCCCTCCACTTT. Protein: CASSQDFGGPNSPLHF.